The 23 T cell receptor beta chains reported below all come from one sample, sequenced in a study of blood T cell repertoires in COVID-19. The protocol was immunoSEQ multiplex PCR, while the TCRdb copy is restricted to in-frame clones and leaves out a portion. Of roughly 80,000 clones listed, 88% are singletons. Sequenced input: peripheral blood. These receptors originate from a human donor in a cohort sampled during active COVID-19.

The chain carries TRBV28 and TRBJ2-7; tentatively, D is TRBD2 (6 bases). CDR1 and CDR2 from the germline V gene are MDHEN and SYDVKM. Trimming took off 2 bases at V and 5 bases at J, with 16 bases between the two ends. The CDR3 totals 15 residues. The chain's CDR3 is CASSLEAGRLHEQYF. CDR3 coding DNA: TGTGCCAGCAGTTTAGAGGCGGGGAGGCTCCACGAGCAGTACTTC. The full variable domain, with the rest looked up from reference TRBV28 and TRBJ2-7, is DVKVTQSSRYLVKRTGEKVFLECVQDMDHENMFWYRQDPGLGLRLIYFSYDVKMKEKGDIPEGYSVSREKKERFSLILESASTNQTSMYLCASSLEAGRLHEQYFGPGTRLTVT.

The rearrangement links TRBV19 to TRBJ1-1; a possible D gene is TRBD1 (6 bases). Germline CDR1 LNHDA, CDR2 SQIVND (reference sequence). Trimming stripped 3 bases from V and 2 bases from J, with 10 bases between. The length of the CDR3 is 14 residues. Here the CDR3 DNA reads TGTGCCAGTAGTATGGAAGGGGGAAACACTGAAGCTTTCTTT. Translated, it gives CASSMEGGNTEAFF.

The chain is built from TRBV20-1 and TRBJ2-3; D remains ambiguous. The V and J ends lost 3 bases and 1 base respectively, with 11 bases between them. The CDR3 is 14 amino acids. CDR1 and CDR2 (germline): DFQATT, SNEGSKA (reference sequence). The CDR3, as DNA: TGCAGTGCTAGTTTGGCTCAGGGCACAGATACGCAGTATTTT. It encodes CSASLAQGTDTQYF.

The V gene is TRBV4-1, the J gene TRBJ2-7, with D unresolved. Germline V CDR1 and CDR2: MGHRA, YSYEKL. V gave up 0 bases and J gave up 4 bases, with 10 bases separating them. The CDR3 has 14 amino acids. CDR3 protein: CASSQDAGTYEQYF. The DNA for the CDR3 is TGCGCCAGCAGCCAAGATGCAGGTACTTACGAGCAGTACTTC.

The chain employs TRBV10-3 and TRBJ2-7; 10 nucleotides match TRBD1. There are 17 residues in the CDR3. Germline loops: CDR1 ENHRY, CDR2 SYGVKD. The trim removed 5 bases at V and 0 bases at J, leaving 10 bases unmatched. The CDR3 DNA reads as TGTGCCATCAGTCCCCGGACAGGGGGATTCACCTCCTACGAGCAGTACTTC. Translating gives CAISPRTGGFTSYEQYF.

This clone was found a few times. The genes are TRBV30 and TRBJ2-2; 12 positions match TRBD2. Trimming cost V 1 base and J 4 bases; bases outside gene matches: 4. CDR1 and CDR2 from the germline V gene are GTSNPN and SVGIG (reference sequence). This CDR3 comprises 16 residues. The CDR3 coding sequence is TGTGCCTGGAGTGGACTAGCGGGAGCGAGCACCGGGGAGCTGTTTTTT. Amino acids: CAWSGLAGASTGELFF.

This chain connects TRBV19 to TRBJ2-2; tentatively, D is TRBD1 (5 bases). Germline CDR1 LNHDA, CDR2 SQIVND (reference sequence). This CDR3 has 13 residues. Deletions cut 10 bases from V and 5 bases from J, with 14 bases between. CDR3: CATSPPGTGELFF. The CDR3 DNA is TGTGCCACCAGTCCCCCAGGGACCGGGGAGCTGTTTTTT. Together with reference TRBV19 and TRBJ2-2, the CDR3 gives the full variable domain: DGGITQSPKYLFRKEGQNVTLSCEQNLNHDAMYWYRQDPGQGLRLIYYSQIVNDFQKGDIAEGYSVSREKKESFPLTVTSAQKNPTAFYLCATSPPGTGELFFGEGSRLTVL.

The CDR3 nucleotides are TGTGCCAGCAGATCAACTTTTAATCAGCCCCAGCATTTT. It is translated as CASRSTFNQPQHF. The V and J genes are TRBV6-5 and TRBJ1-5; no reliable D call. Germline lookup yields CDR1 MNHEY and CDR2 SVGAGI. The ends were cut back, 6 bases at V and 4 bases at J, with 10 bases in the middle. This CDR3 comprises 13 residues.

The chain employs TRBV2 and TRBJ1-1; possible D gene TRBD1, 6 bases. The CDR3 sequence is 14 residues long. Germline CDR1 and CDR2: SNHLY and FYNNEI. V lost 0 bases and J 4 bases, leaving 9 bases between the germline ends. CDR3 amino acids: CASSEAQGITEAFF. For the CDR3, the DNA is TGTGCCAGCAGTGAAGCTCAGGGGATCACTGAAGCTTTCTTT.

The chain has TRBV7-9 and TRBJ2-7, with D unclear. Trimming pared 5 bases from V and 4 bases from J, leaving 15 bases between. The CDR3 totals 14 residues. The germline V gene has CDR1 SEHNR and CDR2 FQNEAQ (reference sequence). CDR3 in amino acids: CASSPVPAVYEQYF. CDR3 in DNA: TGTGCCAGCAGCCCGGTCCCCGCCGTTTACGAGCAGTACTTC. Full variable domain (rest looked up from reference TRBV7-9 and TRBJ2-7): DTGVSQNPRHKITKRGQNVTFRCDPISEHNRLYWYRQTLGQGPEFLTYFQNEAQLEKSRLLSDRFSAERPKGSFSTLEIQRTEQGDSAMYLCASSPVPAVYEQYFGPGTRLTVT.

This chain connects TRBV7-9 to TRBJ2-2; 10 positions agree with TRBD1. Germline CDR1 reads SEHNR; CDR2 reads FQNEAQ (reference sequence). Trimming at V came to 0 bases and at J to 6 bases, leaving 1 base not matched to a gene. The CDR3 runs to 15 residues. The CDR3 spells CASSLATGGSGELFF. The CDR3 DNA sequence: TGTGCCAGCAGCTTAGCGACAGGGGGCTCCGGGGAGCTGTTTTTT.

The chain carries TRBV11-2 and TRBJ1-1; D uncertain. The germline gives CDR1 SGHAT, CDR2 FQNNGV. This CDR3 is built from 14 residues. The ends were cut back, 3 bases at V and 0 bases at J, with 8 bases in the middle. The CDR3, as DNA: TGTGCCAGCAGCTTTAGCAGTATGAACACTGAAGCTTTCTTT. Its translation: CASSFSSMNTEAFF. Filled out from reference TRBV11-2 and TRBJ1-1, the complete variable domain reads EAGVAQSPRYKIIEKRQSVAFWCNPISGHATLYWYQQILGQGPKLLIQFQNNGVVDDSQLPKDRFSAERLKGVDSTLKIQPAKLEDSAVYLCASSFSSMNTEAFFGQGTRLTVV.

The chain links TRBV19 to TRBJ1-1; 9 bases are a match to TRBD1. Germline CDR1 is LNHDA and CDR2 is SQIVND (reference sequence). There are 17 residues in the CDR3. Trimming removed 6 bases from V and 4 bases from J; junction bases left unmatched: 15. CDR3 loop: CASSHREVTGGSTEAFF. DNA for the CDR3: TGTGCCAGTAGCCATCGTGAAGTGACAGGGGGGTCCACTGAAGCTTTCTTT.

The V gene is TRBV6-4, the J gene TRBJ1-2, with D tentatively TRBD1 (5 bases). This CDR3 is built from 17 residues. Germline lookup yields CDR1 MRHNA and CDR2 SNTAGT. Trimming left V 0 bases short and J 7 bases short, with 21 bases between. CDR3 protein: CASSDSAGPQGYGGYTF. For the CDR3, the DNA is TGTGCCAGCAGTGACTCTGCCGGACCTCAGGGTTACGGTGGCTACACCTTC.

The genes are TRBV25-1 and TRBJ1-1, with 9 nucleotides matching TRBD1. Per the germline V gene, CDR1 is MGHDK and CDR2 is SYGVNS. The CDR3 is made up of 16 amino acids. After removal of 6 bases from V and 3 bases from J, the junction contained 11 bases not matched to a gene. CDR3 DNA sequence: TGTGCCAGCAGAATATCGTCGACAGGGGGGGACACTGAAGCTTTCTTT. Translated, it gives CASRISSTGGDTEAFF.

The gene calls are TRBV9 and TRBJ2-2; D may be TRBD1 (6 bases). Trimming took off 4 bases at V and 3 bases at J, with 25 bases between the two ends. The germline CDR1 and CDR2 sequences are SGDLS and YYNGEE. This CDR3 has 19 residues. This chain's CDR3 is CASSFPRGVGAQHTGELFF. DNA for the CDR3: TGTGCCAGCAGCTTCCCCCGCGGTGTGGGGGCGCAACACACCGGGGAGCTGTTTTTT. Full variable domain (outside the CDR3, taken from reference TRBV9 and TRBJ2-2): DSGVTQTPKHLITATGQRVTLRCSPRSGDLSVYWYQQSLDQGLQFLIQYYNGEERAKGNILERFSAQQFPDLHSELNLSSLELGDSALYFCASSFPRGVGAQHTGELFFGEGSRLTVL.

J is TRBJ2-5 and V is TRBV18, with D maybe TRBD2 (5 bases). There are 13 residues in the CDR3. Germline V gene data show CDR1 as KGHSH and CDR2 as LQKENI. The germline V and J ends were trimmed by 3 bases and 2 bases, with 7 bases remaining between them. The CDR3 DNA reads as TGTGCCAGCTCACCTTGGGAGCAAGAGACCCAGTACTTC. Translating it yields CASSPWEQETQYF. The entire variable domain, with the rest obtained from reference TRBV18 and TRBJ2-5, is as follows: NAGVMQNPRHLVRRRGQEARLRCSPMKGHSHVYWYRQLPEEGLKFMVYLQKENIIDESGMPKERFSAEFPKEGPSILRIQQVVRGDSAAYFCASSPWEQETQYFGPGTRLLVL.

The sample holds one count of this clone. The gene calls are TRBV29-1 and TRBJ2-7, with 7 bases lining up with TRBD1. This CDR3 contains 13 residues. Trimming removed 1 base from V and 6 bases from J; junction bases left unmatched: 6. Germline CDR1 reads SQVTM; CDR2 reads ANQGSEA. Written as DNA, the CDR3 is TGCAGCGTTGAAGGCCAGGCAGGGGGCGAGCAGTACTTC. This translates into CSVEGQAGGEQYF.

The rearrangement uses TRBV9 and TRBJ2-6; D is possibly TRBD1 (5 bases). Trimming took off 0 bases at V and 2 bases at J, with 9 bases between the two ends. The CDR3 consists of 16 residues. Germline CDR1 SGDLS, CDR2 YYNGEE. This CDR3 is CASSVVGAAGANVLTF. In DNA form, the CDR3 reads TGTGCCAGCAGCGTAGTAGGGGCTGCTGGGGCCAACGTCCTGACTTTC.

The rearrangement uses TRBV6-2 or TRBV6-3 and TRBJ2-3; 9 nucleotides agree with TRBD2. Unmatched junction bases numbered 1, after V lost 2 bases and J lost 1 base. This CDR3 has 15 residues. Germline CDR1 reads MNHEY; CDR2 reads SVGEGT. CDR3 DNA: TGTGCCAGCAGTTACGGGACTAGCCGCACAGATACGCAGTATTTT. The encoded protein is CASSYGTSRTDTQYF.

This sequence joins TRBV7-6 and TRBJ2-5, with 10 bases that match TRBD2. CDR3 length equals 14 residues. The germline V gene encodes CDR1 SGHVS and CDR2 FNYEAQ. Losses at the gene ends were 5 bases for V and 5 bases for J; bases not matched to a gene: 5. The DNA for the CDR3 is TGTGCCAGCAGCCAACAACTAGCGGGGGAGACCCAGTACTTC. As protein: CASSQQLAGETQYF.

V gene TRBV30 combines with J gene TRBJ1-4; 7 bases are shared with TRBD1. CDR1 GTSNPN and CDR2 SVGIG come from the germline V gene (reference sequence). This CDR3 spans 13 amino acids. The CDR3 coding sequence is TGTGCACATGGGACAGTCCCCAATGAAAAACTGTTTTTT. The encoded protein is CAHGTVPNEKLFF.

This rearrangement joins TRBV13 to TRBJ1-5, with TRBD1 identical over 7 bases. The CDR3 loop spans 16 amino acids. J was trimmed by 6 bases and V by 0 bases; bases with no gene match: 8. Germline V lookup: CDR1 PRHDT, CDR2 FYEKMQ (reference sequence). As DNA, the CDR3 is TGTGCCAGCAGCTTAGGCGGCAGGGGGTCTAGTCAGCCCCAGCATTTT. Amino acid sequence: CASSLGGRGSSQPQHF.